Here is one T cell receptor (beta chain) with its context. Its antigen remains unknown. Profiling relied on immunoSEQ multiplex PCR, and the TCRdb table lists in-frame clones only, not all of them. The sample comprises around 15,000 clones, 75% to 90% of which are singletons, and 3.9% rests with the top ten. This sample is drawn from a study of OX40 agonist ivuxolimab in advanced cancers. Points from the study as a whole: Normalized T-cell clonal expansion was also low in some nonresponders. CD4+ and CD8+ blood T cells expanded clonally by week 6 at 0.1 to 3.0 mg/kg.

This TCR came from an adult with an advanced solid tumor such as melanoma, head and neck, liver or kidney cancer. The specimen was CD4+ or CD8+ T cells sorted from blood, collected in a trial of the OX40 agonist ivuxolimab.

CDR3 amino acids: CASSRGQGAIYNEQFF. In DNA form, the CDR3 reads TGTGCCAGTAGTAGGGGACAGGGGGCGATTTACAATGAGCAGTTCTTC. This chain uses TRBV19 with TRBJ2-1; 12 bases line up with TRBD1. CDR3 length: 16 amino acids. The germline V gene has CDR1 LNHDA and CDR2 SQIVND (reference sequence). Trimming removed 4 bases from V and 4 bases from J; junction bases left unmatched: 5.